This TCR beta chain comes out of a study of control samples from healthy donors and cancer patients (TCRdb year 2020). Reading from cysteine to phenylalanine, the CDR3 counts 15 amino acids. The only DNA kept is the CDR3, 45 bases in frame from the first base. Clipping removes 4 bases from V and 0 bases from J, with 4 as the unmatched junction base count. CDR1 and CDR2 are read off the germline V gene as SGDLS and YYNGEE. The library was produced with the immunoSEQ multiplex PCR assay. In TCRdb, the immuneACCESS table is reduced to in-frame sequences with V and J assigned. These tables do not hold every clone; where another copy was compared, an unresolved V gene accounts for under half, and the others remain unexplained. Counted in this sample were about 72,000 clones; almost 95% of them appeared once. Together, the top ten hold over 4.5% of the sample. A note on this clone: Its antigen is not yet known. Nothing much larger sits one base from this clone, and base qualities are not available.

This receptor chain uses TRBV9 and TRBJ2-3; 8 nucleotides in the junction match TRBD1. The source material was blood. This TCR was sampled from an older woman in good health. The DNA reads TGTGCCAGCAGCACACGGGACAGGAGCACAGATACGCAGTATTTT. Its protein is CASSTRDRSTDTQYF. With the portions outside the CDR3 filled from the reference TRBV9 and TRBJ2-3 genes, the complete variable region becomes DSGVTQTPKHLITATGQRVTLRCSPRSGDLSVYWYQQSLDQGLQFLIQYYNGEERAKGNILERFSAQQFPDLHSELNLSSLELGDSALYFCASSTRDRSTDTQYFGPGTRLTVL.